The entry below gives a single TCR beta chain sequence along with its context. Its antigen is unidentified. PCR was performed a second time for about 6 to 12 cycles using a sample-barcoded 5' primer and a J-beta primer mix. One entry per CDR3 protein results from TCRdb running MiXCR on the 5' RACE reads. Counted here are roughly 2 million distinct CDR3 sequences, less than 50% occurring once; the ten biggest clones make up around 2.1%. These data come from a study of blood T cells in healthy people across ages. Looking at the study overall: Template switching caught about one barcoded beta molecule for each two T cells. Study-level findings and limits: Strong correlation linked observed beta diversity and percent naive T cells. Among long-lived donors, naive CD4+ cells were more numerous and diversity higher than in aged donors.

The donors, aged 6 to 90, were healthy Caucasians from Russia. From germline, CDR1 is MGHRA and CDR2 YSYEKL. The CDR3 has 15 amino acids. The V and J ends lost 0 bases and 4 bases respectively, with 13 bases between them. The chain is built from TRBV4-1 and TRBJ2-7, with D perhaps being TRBD1 or TRBD2 (6 bases each). This clonotype originated in a woman aged 35 to 49 in good health. Sequenced: blood. CDR3 loop: CASSQDMGGAYEQYF. In DNA, the CDR3 is TGCGCCAGCAGCCAAGATATGGGGGGCGCGTACGAGCAGTACTTC.